Sequencing of this TCR beta chain was carried out in a study of blood T cell repertoires in COVID-19 (dated by TCRdb to 2020 to 2022). With regard to the full study: Collaborator samples came from the United States, Italy and Spain and covered acute and convalescent phases of COVID-19. The repertoires were made available in a free public database intended to serve as a resource for research on the immune response to SARS-CoV-2. Subjects who had been exposed to COVID-19, were actively infected with it, or had recovered from it provided the deeply sampled blood TCRbeta repertoires that made up the dataset. Where available, HLA class I and class II types were obtained from metadata supplied by the sample provider rather than from assay-based typing. The material from the prospective study consisted of cDNA or gDNA derived from T cells, B-cell-depleted T cells, or PBMCs. Nearly every sample came with metadata listing a de-identified subject ID, COVID-19 status, age in years and sex. Samples came from the ongoing ImmuneRACE study (first 160 participants) plus 1,254 subjects from 6 global collaborators.

Remarks on this clone: Its antigen specificity is not known. Within one base of it there is no much larger clone, and no base qualities were kept.

TCRbeta CDR3 regions were amplified from genomic DNA by means of the immunoSEQ Assay, a bias-controlled multiplex PCR. As for how the authors treated the data: Nucleated cell counts per sample were estimated from amplification of reference gene primers within the assay. Sequence reads were collapsed and filtered to measure the absolute abundance of every unique TCRbeta CDR3 rearrangement. For each sample, productive Simpson clonality was calculated as the square root of Simpson's diversity index over productive rearrangements. TCRdb stores this immuneACCESS table with in-frame sequences only. Part of the clones is absent; in the studies checked, under half of the shortfall reflects unresolved V genes, and no reason is known for the rest. The V and J calls and clone size come from that table; D and trimming were worked out from the DNA. In this sample the table shows tens of thousands of clones, around 84% of which occur a single time. The ten most abundant clones make up about 20% of the sample.

Collaborating institutions collected whole blood in K2EDTA tubes following their own protocols. For TCRbeta analysis, collaborator samples were shipped as frozen whole blood, as isolated PBMCs, or as DNA extracted from either sample type. Broader findings and caveats from the paper: The amount of clinical and demographic metadata varied by source and participant and was provided uncurated.

At the junction V is shortened by 0 bases and J by 4 bases, with 13 bases in between. The CDR3, from cysteine to phenylalanine, totals 16 residues. Only the CDR3 region is kept as DNA, spanning 48 bases read in frame from base 1. According to the germline V gene, CDR1 reads MGHRA and CDR2 reads YSYEKL. The sequence joins TRBV4-1 to TRBJ2-1; the D gene lacks a confident call. Sequences were obtained from peripheral blood. This clonotype was sampled from a woman older than 75 in a cohort sampled during active or convalescent COVID-19. The base sequence is TGCGCCAGCAGCCAAGAGCGAGCGCTCGGGTACAATGAGCAGTTCTTC. This is translated as CASSQERALGYNEQFF.